The sequence of this T cell receptor beta chain was determined in a study of blood T cell repertoires in COVID-19. Study background: COVID-19 samples, acute and convalescent, were from the United States, Italy and Spain. Nucleic acid was either cDNA or gDNA, and it came from T cells, B-cell-depleted T cells, or PBMCs.

Repertoires were generated with immunoSEQ multiplex PCR, while TCRdb's copy carries only in-frame clones and drops some. The table shows about 140,000 clones, with roughly nine tenths occurring only once. The junction had 11 bases not matched to a gene; V was cut back by 2 bases and J by 8 bases. The CDR3 loop spans 15 amino acids. Germline V gene lookup returns CDR1 MDHEN and CDR2 SYDVKM. The clonotype was recovered from a human donor in a cohort sampled during active COVID-19. This chain links TRBV28 with TRBJ1-2, with TRBD1 identical over 7 bases. What was sequenced was peripheral blood. CDR3 in DNA: TGTGCCAGCAGTTTAGGGACAGAGCGAGCAGGAGGCTACACCTTC. It translates to CASSLGTERAGGYTF.